The table lists the clone carrying this T cell receptor (beta chain) with many counts. Using its own MiXCR run on the PCR reads, TCRdb lists one record per CDR3 protein. This sample yields over 50,000 distinct CDR3 sequences, of which around 33% are seen a single time; about 3.8% belongs to the top ten. This sample is drawn from a study of molecular identifiers for immune sequencing clone quantification. On the study more broadly: Replicate RNA from roughly 21,000 or 96,000 naive CD8 T cells formed five aliquots; four were sequenced.

Germline assignment: CDR1 SGHTA and CDR2 FQGTGA. The V segment lost 0 bases and the J segment 6 bases; nucleotides outside the gene matches: 4. The CDR3 sequence is 16 residues long. The CD8+CD4-CCR7+CD45RA+ phenotype defined the sorted naive CD8 T cells. Sequenced input: naive CD8+ T cells from blood, with Jurkat cell RNA spiked in. Specified subset: FACS-sorted CD8+CD4-CCR7+CD45RA+ naive T cells. The chain recombines TRBV7-3 with TRBJ2-1; TRBD2 agrees at 11 bases. The sequence came from a human donor in good health. Some libraries in this study had Jurkat cell RNA spiked in. DNA of the CDR3: TGTGCCAGCAGCTTAACGCTAGCGGGAGGTCGCAATGAGCAGTTCTTC. It yields the protein CASSLTLAGGRNEQFF.